Described below is a single T cell receptor beta chain sequence and its context. Its cognate antigen is unknown. V was clipped by 3 bases and J by 7 bases, with 13 bases between them. CDR3 size: 13 residues. The germline CDR1 and CDR2 sequences are MNHEY and SMNVEV (reference sequence). The assay was immunoSEQ multiplex PCR, and TCRdb's table has in-frame clones only and misses some. Among 350,000 to 450,000 clones listed, roughly 84% were seen once. This record belongs to a study of Ad26.COV2.S vaccination and SARS-CoV-2 variants. For the study at large: COV1001, an Ad26.COV2.S trial, supplied this vaccine-arm donor.

Treatment given: approximately 18 received Ad26.COV2.S at low or high dose, single or two shots; 5 received placebo; per-sample allocation not given. The samples were gathered on day 63 after the first injection of vaccine or placebo. Study results and limitations: TCR breadth and depth estimates may have understated total T cell responses. Placebo and vaccine recipients had non-spike TCR breadth that was similar.

The origin of this receptor is a person between 18 and 59 years old who received the Ad26.COV2.S COVID-19 vaccine or a placebo. The V and J genes are TRBV27 and TRBJ2-7; TRBD2 might be the D (5 bases). Source: peripheral blood, taken in a trial of Ad26.COV2.S vaccine versus placebo. CDR3 in amino acids: CASSFSLSGEQYF. The CDR3 DNA sequence: TGTGCCAGCAGTTTCTCCCTCTCGGGAGAGCAGTACTTC.